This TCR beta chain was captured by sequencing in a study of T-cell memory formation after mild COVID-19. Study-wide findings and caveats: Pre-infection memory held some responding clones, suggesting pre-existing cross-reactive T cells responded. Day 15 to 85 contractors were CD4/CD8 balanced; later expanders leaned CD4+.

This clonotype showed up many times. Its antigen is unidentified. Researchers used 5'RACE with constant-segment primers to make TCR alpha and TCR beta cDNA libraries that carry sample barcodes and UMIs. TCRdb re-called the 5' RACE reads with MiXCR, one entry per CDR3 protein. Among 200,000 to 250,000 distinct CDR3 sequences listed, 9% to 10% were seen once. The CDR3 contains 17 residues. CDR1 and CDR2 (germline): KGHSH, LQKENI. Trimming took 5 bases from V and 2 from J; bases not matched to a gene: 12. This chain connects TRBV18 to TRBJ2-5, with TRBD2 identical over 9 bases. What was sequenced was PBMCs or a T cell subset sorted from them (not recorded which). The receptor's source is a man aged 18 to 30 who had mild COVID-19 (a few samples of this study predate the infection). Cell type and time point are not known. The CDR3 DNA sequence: TGTGCCAGCTCAAGACGACTGACTAGCGGAGAACAAGAGACCCAGTACTTC. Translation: CASSRRLTSGEQETQYF.